This T cell receptor beta chain is from a study of blood T cells in healthy people across ages. As concerns this clonotype: Its antigen is still unknown.

Whole-study results and caveats: The study found more naive CD4+ cells and higher diversity in long-lived than aged donors.

Using a J-beta primer mix together with a sample-barcoded 5' primer, a second PCR was run for about 7 to 12 cycles. TCRdb reprocessed the 5' RACE reads via MiXCR and lists one record per CDR3 protein. Of more than 1,000,000 distinct CDR3 sequences in the sample, almost 25% are singletons; the top ten hold less than 0.85%. The data also belong to a second study, concerning T cells of mothers and their children. That report notes: Related mother-child pairs shared marginally more repertoire than unrelated pairs, though not significantly.

This clonotype was sampled from a girl aged 2 to 10 in good health. Sequences were obtained from blood.

The chain's CDR3 is CASSQDLGLGNGYTF. The CDR3 DNA reads TGCGCCAGCAGCCAAGATTTGGGACTGGGGAATGGCTACACCTTC. The chain couples TRBV4-1 to TRBJ1-2; D may be TRBD1 (5 bases). Germline V CDR1 and CDR2: MGHRA, YSYEKL. The CDR3 sequence is 15 residues long. Trimming took off 0 bases at V and 6 bases at J, with 14 bases between the two ends.